Listed here is a single T cell receptor (beta chain). The specificity of this receptor is unknown. Base qualities are missing; no much larger clone stands one base away. The sample is drawn from a study of cytomegalovirus exposure and HLA in healthy donors (dated by TCRdb to about 2017). For the wider study: An earlier analysis of about 530 of the donors reported over 250 Gb of sequence data and 100 million to 120 million unique TCR beta sequences obtained from 180 million or so T cells. An early release that covered fewer than 800 HLA-typed donors contained around 300 gigabases of sequencing data and 80 million or so unique TCR sequences. Four to six DR-DQ haplotypes were handled as single units for association and clustering, since linkage in the cohort was strong. The study was designed to test whether signatures of past pathogen exposure could be identified by cataloging public T cell receptors. Of the roughly 400 genotyped donors, around 81% fell in the genetic ancestry cluster associated with self-reported Caucasian donors. Along with the roughly 610-subject first cohort, a separate validation cohort of 120 different subjects was used. High-throughput TCR immunosequencing, statistical association of individual TCRs with disease status, and machine learning were combined to predict cytomegalovirus infection status. In the later analysis, no new phenotypic data were used to find candidate immune exposures; instead, reliance was placed on TCR beta sequences and their occurrence across donors. Genome-wide SNP genotypes for about 60% of the roughly 670 donors were used in a later genetic analysis, which treated that subset as a discovery cohort. In an earlier analysis of over 550 of the donors, high-throughput TCR beta sequencing was used to judge whether each TCR beta V gene segment behaved as functional or pseudogenic. All discovery cohort repertoires had been generated using a single sequencing platform. Donor age, sex, ethnicity and CMV serostatus were compiled alongside the repertoire data. In a later analysis, previously published TCR beta repertoires from some 640 donors were re-analyzed and high-resolution HLA genotyping was added so that TCR occurrence patterns could be studied. Typing coverage differed by locus: A, B, C, DRB1 and DQB1 were typed in about 629-640 donors, DQA1 in approximately 520, DPA1 in some 570, and DPB1 in about 450. The T cell repertoires of 666 subjects were profiled by immunosequencing and related to cytomegalovirus serostatus. On average, roughly 240,000 unique TCR beta nucleotide sequences were sequenced per donor among several hundred genotyped donors of the cohort, with about 19% of those sequences being non-productive. HLA typing included class I and class II loci at four-digit resolution. Here is what the overall study found, with its caveats: Strong co-occurrence of HLA alleles, especially DR and DQ, made assigning TCR associations to individual alleles difficult. Three of the identified cytomegalovirus-associated TCR beta chains were confirmed in vitro to be specific for cytomegalovirus antigens. CMV serostatus was the only immune exposure information available for the cohort. According to the authors, the approach could potentially be generalized to other disease states and immunological phenotypes. A cluster of highly shared sequence variants was judged likely to be a technical artifact of the sequencing pipeline. In a later analysis, HLA-associated TCR beta chains were found to be more clonally expanded and to have lower generation probabilities than equally common non-associated chains. The presence/absence analyses assumed that sequencing depth was roughly uniform across donors, and that assumption may not be true. The classifier was reported to diagnose cytomegalovirus status with high specificity and sensitivity in both the original cohort and the validation cohort. HLA typing was unavailable for some donors at each locus, so association tests used only the typed subset. Linkage disequilibrium might explain the correlated functional status among segregating V segments, but an unknown experimental factor could not be ruled out. A later analysis associated about 16,000 TCR beta sequences with specific HLA alleles at a false discovery rate of 0.05. Broadly in line with IMGT annotations, most TCR beta V segments showed up in productive rearrangements about 90% or about 30% of the time in an earlier analysis of a few hundred of the donors. In a later genetic analysis, fewer N-insertions in productive TCRs were reported among donors in an Asian-associated ancestry cluster than the approximately 710-donor mean. In the study, 150 to 200 TCR beta chains were listed as associated with cytomegalovirus. In this cohort, only TCR beta chains were sequenced, and detectable features were limited by the absence of alpha or paired-chain data. While some public TCRs were present in many individuals, most TCR sequences turned up only very rarely across donors. According to a later analysis, parvovirus B19, influenza, CMV and Epstein-Barr virus appeared linked to several top co-occurrence clusters. Some IMGT-functional V segments, including TRBV6-2 and TRBV6-3, could not be distinguished by the 87-base-pair reads and were therefore excluded. A further reported finding was that TCR beta sequences accurately predicted the HLA-A and HLA-B alleles for most subjects in the first cohort. In a later analysis, most CMV-associated TCR beta chains were found to appear HLA-restricted, with HLA associations seemingly driven largely by CMV exposure. In a later analysis, the rate of TCR association differed among HLA loci, with DRB1 alleles having the most associated TCRs and HLA-C alleles having the fewest. A later genetic analysis associated a missense DCLRE1C variant with V-gene and J-gene trimming of TCR beta chains, and an independent cohort replicated the association. The earlier analysis of 587 of the donors excluded around 17 rarely observed V segments, including chromosome 9 orphons, because counts were too low.

The CDR3 goes from the cysteine to the phenylalanine over 13 residues. Here the CDR3 DNA is all that survives: 39 bases in frame from base 1. CDR1 is given as SGHNT and CDR2 as YYREEE, both from the germline V gene (reference sequence). V loses 0 bases, J loses 4 bases, and the germline ends lie 4 bases apart. In total, around 600 healthy bone marrow donors made up the cohort. At the time of sampling, all cohort members were nominally healthy, though unrecorded immune exposures were likely present. The donor tested CMV seropositive and was one of the 289 seropositive cohort members. A peripheral blood sample was collected from each donor, and TCR beta sequencing was performed on peripheral blood mononuclear cells. The Qiagen DNeasy Blood Extraction Kit was used to extract genomic DNA from the blood cell samples. The library was generated by the immunoSEQ multiplex PCR assay. The multiplex PCR relied on a mix of 60 forward primers for TCR Vbeta segments and 13 reverse primers for TCR Jbeta segments. Amplification of the CDR3 region of rearranged TCR beta genes was performed with a multiplex PCR assay on genomic DNA. On the Illumina HiSeq System, the amplified TCR beta libraries were sequenced as 87-base-pair reads. The study's own analysis went as follows. Across the 670 or so repertoires, a later analysis counted 80 million or so unique TCR beta chains, around 11 million of which were shared by at least two donors. Raw reads were error-corrected and collapsed into unique sequences by a nearest-neighbor algorithm in which closely related sequences were merged to remove PCR and sequencing errors. V, D and J gene segments were assigned by aligning CDR3 sequences to IMGT reference sequences. For a sequence to be retained, at least a six-nucleotide match to both a V gene segment and a J gene segment was required. A rearrangement counted as productive if the CDR3 had no stop codons and remained in frame with V and J, and every other rearrangement counted as non-productive. Following IMGT convention, CDR3 was defined as the stretch from the second conserved V-encoded cysteine to the conserved J-encoded phenylalanine. In an earlier analysis of 500 to 650 of the donors, sequences lacking an unambiguous match to a single V gene segment were excluded. An earlier analysis of over 450 of the donors classified V segments as functional when productive rearrangements were above 56.7% and as segregating when the standard deviation between donors was above 5%. A statistical classification framework was built to diagnose cytomegalovirus status from the catalog of TCR beta chain sequences. A later analysis assigned V and J genes by comparing TCR nucleotide sequences with IMGT/GENE-DB human TR gene sequences. In a later analysis, CDR3 sequences and most-parsimonious VDJ recombination scenarios were assigned using the TCRdist pipeline. A later analysis defined each TCR beta chain by its CDR3 amino acid sequence plus V-gene family, and excluded reads lacking a unique V-gene family. In a later analysis, approximately 640 highly shared, low-generation-probability nucleotide sequences were removed to address suspected cross-contamination and a sequencing artifact. For each public chain, a later analysis derived a clonal expansion index from normalized ranks of inferred template counts within each repertoire. In a later analysis, generation probabilities were computed using a VDJ recombination model fitted to out-of-frame rearrangements, and the results were checked against IGoR. A later analysis scored TCR-TCR, TCR-HLA and TCR-CMV co-occurrence with hypergeometric tests, applying a repertoire-size bias correction to TCR pairs. In a later analysis, false discovery rates were estimated by permuting HLA or CMV assignments 20 times. In a later analysis, co-occurring TCRs were grouped with DBSCAN, and TCRdist sequence similarity was added when clustering was performed within HLA-allele-positive subsets. Repertoires with fewer than 30,000 or more than 120,000 public chains were left out of co-occurrence clustering, as were a handful of repertoires with anomalous nucleotide sharing. Sourced from immuneACCESS, this table was stored by TCRdb with only in-frame sequences that have V and J called. A share of the clones is absent; for the studies checked, an unresolved V gene accounts for under half, and the remainder has no known explanation. D and trimming come from the DNA, and the V and J calls and clone size come from that table. The sample table contains around 91,000 clones; only one count was recorded for approximately 86% of them. The ten largest clones add up to approximately 10% of the sample.

This TCR came from a man younger than 45 in good health and CMV-seropositive. The specimen was PBMCs. Rearrangement joined TRBV5-4 to TRBJ2-2; the D gene remains uncertain. DNA sequence: TGTGCCAGCAGCTTGGCTACCACCGGGGAGCTGTTTTTT. Its protein product is CASSLATTGELFF.